This T cell receptor (beta chain) was sequenced in a study of low-dose radiotherapy and immunotherapy resistance in tumors. Indicated time point: after trial treatment. Documented treatment: LDRT plus nivolumab, ipilimumab, low-dose cyclophosphamide and aspirin (RACIN trial). In this sample, this clonotype turned up many times. TRAV and TRBV primers primed cDNA for both TCRalpha and TCRbeta. With a V-primer adapter and a constant-region primer, TCRs were amplified for about 20 PCR cycles. Via MiXCR, TCRdb re-called the reads, giving one row per CDR3 protein. The table has around 100,000 distinct CDR3 sequences, less than 25% seen once. This TCR was sampled from a male donor with prostate cancer. Sequencing was performed on PBMCs, taken after low-dose radiotherapy plus immunotherapy.

The CDR3 protein is CASSMSTGGYTF. The CDR3 coding sequence is TGTGCCAGTAGTATGTCGACCGGGGGCTACACCTTC. This sequence joins TRBV19 and TRBJ1-2; D gene unclear. V gave up 3 bases and J gave up 8 bases, with 10 bases separating them. The CDR3 contains 12 residues. Germline V gene sequence: CDR1 LNHDA, CDR2 SQIVND (reference sequence).